Included here is one T cell receptor beta chain sequence, with context. This record belongs to a study of cytomegalovirus exposure and HLA in healthy donors. V dropped 4 bases and J dropped 7; count of bases not matched to a gene: 7. The CDR3 runs to 14 residues. Germline CDR1 SGDLS, CDR2 YYNGEE. The PCR was carried out with 60 Vbeta primers and 13 Jbeta primers. Generated by immunoSEQ multiplex PCR, the TCRdb table keeps only in-frame clones and is missing some. The sample contains 100,000 to 150,000 clones, roughly 17% of which appear only once. The receptor comes from a female donor in good health and CMV-seropositive. Sequencing input: PBMCs. V gene TRBV9 combines with J gene TRBJ2-1; 8 bases line up with TRBD1. This CDR3 is CASSPGQGLNEQFF. As DNA, the CDR3 is TGTGCCAGCAGCCCTGGACAGGGATTAAATGAGCAGTTCTTC.